This T cell receptor (beta chain) was documented in a study of blood T cell repertoires in COVID-19. Original analysis: Amplification of reference gene primers provided the estimated nucleated cell counts. Data came from immunoSEQ multiplex PCR; TCRdb stores just in-frame clones and leaves some out. Clonal size and the V and J genes are those of that table, whereas D and trimming came from the DNA. The sample holds more than 300,000 clones, 70% to 90% seen once. This CDR3 is 12 amino acids long. CDR1 GTSNPN and CDR2 SVGIG come from the germline V gene (reference sequence). After removal of 0 bases from V and 14 bases from J, the junction contained 7 bases not matched to a gene. In Cohort 3, a recovered donor had either two negative PCRs, clearance, or symptom resolution.

Sequences were obtained from PBMCs or T cells enriched from blood (not recorded which). The origin of this receptor is a woman in her twenties or thirties who had recovered from COVID-19. V gene TRBV30 combines with J gene TRBJ1-3; 7 nucleotides align to TRBD1. CDR3 nucleotide sequence: TGTGCCTGGAGTGTAGGGGGGACAGTCTTATATTTT. Amino acid sequence: CAWSVGGTVLYF.